This paragraph covers one TCR beta chain sequence. Clones were read by immunoSEQ multiplex PCR, and TCRdb kept only the in-frame ones, dropping some. The data hold about 59,000 clones, with 75% to 95% observed a single time. This sample was included in a study of blood T cell repertoires in COVID-19. The wider study: Material from acute and convalescent COVID-19 was sourced from the United States, Italy and Spain. Nucleic acid was either cDNA or gDNA, and it came from T cells, B-cell-depleted T cells, or PBMCs.

The TCR originated in an elderly man with acute or convalescent COVID-19. The specimen sequenced was peripheral blood.

This CDR3 is CASSLTGFGYNEQFF. The CDR3 DNA reads TGTGCCAGCAGCTTAACAGGGTTTGGGTACAATGAGCAGTTCTTC. The chain is built from TRBV7-2 and TRBJ2-1; possibly TRBD1 for D (6 bases). The germline CDR1 and CDR2 sequences are SGHTA and FQGNSA. The CDR3 consists of 15 residues. The ends were cut back, 2 bases at V and 4 bases at J, with 12 bases in the middle.